The 3 T cell receptor beta chains below were found in one sample sequenced in a study of blood T cells in healthy people across ages. Sample-barcoded 5' priming and a J-beta primer mix drove a second PCR of roughly 7 to 11 cycles. One entry per CDR3 protein, called by TCRdb with MiXCR from the 5' RACE reads. This table holds 1.5 million to 2 million distinct CDR3 sequences, 30% to 40% found once. The sample consisted of blood. These receptors were collected from a woman younger than 45 in good health.

The J gene is TRBJ2-3, the V gene TRBV3-1; TRBD2 aligns across 7 bases. Germline CDR1 is LGHDT and CDR2 is YNNKEL (reference sequence). Germline trimming cut 5 bases from V and 1 base from J; bases unmatched to any gene: 6. The CDR3 consists of 15 residues. The CDR3 DNA reads TGTGCCAGCAGCTCGACTAGCTCTCGCACAGATACGCAGTATTTT. It specifies CASSSTSSRTDTQYF.

The J gene is TRBJ1-2, the V gene TRBV9; D gene ambiguous. CDR3 length: 17 amino acids. V dropped 0 bases and J dropped 2 bases, with 17 bases sitting between them. CDR1 SGDLS and CDR2 YYNGEE come from the germline V gene. The CDR3 loop reads CASSVAQLPAPNYGYTF. CDR3 nucleotide sequence: TGTGCCAGCAGCGTAGCCCAATTGCCAGCCCCCAACTATGGCTACACCTTC.

CDR3 DNA sequence: TGTGCCAGCAGTCTCGACCGTTGGGAGCAGTACTTC. It translates to CASSLDRWEQYF. The J gene is TRBJ2-4, the V gene TRBV28; TRBD2 is a possible D gene (5 bases). Germline V gene lookup returns CDR1 MDHEN and CDR2 SYDVKM. The CDR3 is 12 amino acids. V lost 5 bases and J 13 bases, leaving 15 bases between the germline ends.